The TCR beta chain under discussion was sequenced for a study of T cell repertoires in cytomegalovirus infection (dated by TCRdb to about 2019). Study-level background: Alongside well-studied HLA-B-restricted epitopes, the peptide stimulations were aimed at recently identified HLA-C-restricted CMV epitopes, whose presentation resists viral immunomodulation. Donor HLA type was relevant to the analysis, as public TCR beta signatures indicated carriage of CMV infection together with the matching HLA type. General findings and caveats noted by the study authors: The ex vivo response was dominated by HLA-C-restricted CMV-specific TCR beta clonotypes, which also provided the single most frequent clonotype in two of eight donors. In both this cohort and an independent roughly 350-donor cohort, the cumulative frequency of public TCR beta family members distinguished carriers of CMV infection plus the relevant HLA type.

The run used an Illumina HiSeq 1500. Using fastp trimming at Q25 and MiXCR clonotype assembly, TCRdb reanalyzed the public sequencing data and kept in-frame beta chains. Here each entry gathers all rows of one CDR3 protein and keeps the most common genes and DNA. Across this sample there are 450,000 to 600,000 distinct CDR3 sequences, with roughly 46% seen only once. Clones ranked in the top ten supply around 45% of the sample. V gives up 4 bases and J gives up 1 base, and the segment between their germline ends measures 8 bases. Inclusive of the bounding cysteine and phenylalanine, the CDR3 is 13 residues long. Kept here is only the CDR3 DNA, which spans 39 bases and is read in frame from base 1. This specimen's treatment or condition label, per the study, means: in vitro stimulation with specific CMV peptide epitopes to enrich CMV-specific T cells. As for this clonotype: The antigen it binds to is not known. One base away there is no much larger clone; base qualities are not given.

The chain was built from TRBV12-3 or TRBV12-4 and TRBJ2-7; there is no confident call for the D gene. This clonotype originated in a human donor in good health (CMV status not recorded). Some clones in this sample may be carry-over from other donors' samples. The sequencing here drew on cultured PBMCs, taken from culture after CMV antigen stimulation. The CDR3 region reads CASSSLLSYEQYF. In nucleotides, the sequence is TGTGCCAGCAGTTCCCTTTTGTCCTACGAGCAGTACTTC.